Listed below are T cell receptor beta chains from one sample, sequenced in a study of Graves' ophthalmopathy and Graves' hyperthyroidism. In TCRdb, the multiplex PCR reads were re-called with MiXCR into one record per CDR3 protein. The sample lists around 400,000 distinct CDR3 sequences, 15% to 20% occurring once. Sequencing was carried out using peripheral blood. Receptors were obtained from a woman between 18 and 29 years old with Graves' ophthalmopathy. Both conserved end residues are part of each CDR3. Fields, in order: clone size, V gene, D gene, J gene, CDR3 protein, CDR3 DNA. The D gene is left open where the match is weak. The size of a clone is reported for some rows only, either as once, few or many, or as a class for expanded clones.

clone size: many; V gene: TRBV5-1; D gene: TRBD1; J gene: TRBJ2-7; CDR3 protein: CASSPRTGDEQYF; CDR3 DNA: TGCGCCAGCAGCCCCCGGACAGGGGACGAGCAGTACTTC
clone size: many; V gene: TRBV5-1; D gene: NA; J gene: TRBJ1-2; CDR3 protein: CASSLNRARYTF; CDR3 DNA: TGCGCCAGCAGCTTAAACAGGGCACGCTACACCTTC
clone size: many; V gene: TRBV6-5; D gene: TRBD2; J gene: TRBJ2-5; CDR3 protein: CASSYLTSGYTRETQYF; CDR3 DNA: TGTGCCAGCAGTTACTTAACTAGCGGGTACACCCGAGAGACCCAGTACTTC
clone size: many; V gene: TRBV27; D gene: NA; J gene: TRBJ1-5; CDR3 protein: CASSLIGAWDQPQHF; CDR3 DNA: TGTGCCAGCAGTTTAATAGGGGCGTGGGATCAGCCCCAGCATTTT
clone size: NA; V gene: TRBV6-1; D gene: TRBD1; J gene: TRBJ1-2; CDR3 protein: CASRRQGQGAYGYTF; CDR3 DNA: TGTGCCAGCAGACGGCAGGGACAGGGGGCGTATGGCTACACCTTC
clone size: many; V gene: TRBV25-1; D gene: TRBD1; J gene: TRBJ2-5; CDR3 protein: CASRGTGWETQYF; CDR3 DNA: TGTGCCAGCAGGGGGACAGGGTGGGAGACCCAGTACTTC
clone size: many; V gene: TRBV5-1; D gene: TRBD1; J gene: TRBJ1-2; CDR3 protein: CASGSPGQPTNYGYTF; CDR3 DNA: TGCGCCAGCGGATCACCGGGACAGCCTACTAACTATGGCTACACCTTC
clone size: many; V gene: TRBV27; D gene: NA; J gene: TRBJ1-6; CDR3 protein: CASSLSVGGGPNSPLHF; CDR3 DNA: TGTGCCAGCAGTTTATCAGTAGGAGGGGGTCCTAATTCACCCCTCCACTTT
clone size: many; V gene: TRBV6-5; D gene: NA; J gene: TRBJ1-1; CDR3 protein: CASSYSRLGEAFF; CDR3 DNA: TGTGCCAGCAGTTACTCGAGGTTGGGTGAAGCTTTCTTT
clone size: NA; V gene: TRBV27; D gene: NA; J gene: TRBJ2-4; CDR3 protein: CASSSGLSLAKNIQYF; CDR3 DNA: TGTGCCAGCAGTTCCGGACTTTCCCTAGCCAAAAACATTCAGTACTTC
clone size: many; V gene: TRBV7-8; D gene: NA; J gene: TRBJ1-5; CDR3 protein: CASSKIQGPNQPQHF; CDR3 DNA: TGTGCCAGCAGCAAGATTCAGGGCCCCAATCAGCCCCAGCATTTT